Below, one T cell receptor (beta chain) is given with its context. The entry originates in a study of T cell responses to AZD1222 COVID-19 vaccine. On the study more broadly: Timing groups of about 4 and about 12 weeks for second doses were pooled.

The protocol was immunoSEQ multiplex PCR, while the TCRdb copy is restricted to in-frame clones and leaves out a portion. The repertoire consists of about 140,000 clones, with roughly 93% occurring once and the leading ten covering roughly 5%. Per germline, CDR1 KGHDR and CDR2 SFDVKD. Trimming shortened V by 0 bases and J by 5 bases, and 3 bases separated the two germline ends. The CDR3 has 12 amino acids. The material was peripheral blood, obtained on day 0 of AZD1222 vaccination. This TCR was sampled from an adult in good health. J is TRBJ2-5 and V is TRBV24-1; D is unresolved. CDR3 bases: TGTGCCACCAGTGATTTGGGCGAGACCCAGTACTTC. It is translated as CATSDLGETQYF.